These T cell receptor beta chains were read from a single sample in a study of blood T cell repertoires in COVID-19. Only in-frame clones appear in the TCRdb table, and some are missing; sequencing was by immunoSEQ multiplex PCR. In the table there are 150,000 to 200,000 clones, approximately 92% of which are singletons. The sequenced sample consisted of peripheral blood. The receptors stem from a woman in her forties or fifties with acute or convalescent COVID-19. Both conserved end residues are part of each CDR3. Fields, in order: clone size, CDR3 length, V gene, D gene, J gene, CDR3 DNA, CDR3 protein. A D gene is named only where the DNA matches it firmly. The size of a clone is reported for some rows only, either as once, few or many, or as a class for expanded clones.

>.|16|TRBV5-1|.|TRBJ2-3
TGCGCCAGCAGCTTGGCCCTAGGACTTAGCACAGATACGCAGTATTTT
CASSLALGLSTDTQYF
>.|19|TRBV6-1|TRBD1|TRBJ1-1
TGTGCCAGCAGTGGCCGGGACAGGGGGCTACGGTTAGGGGATAGGGAAGCTTTCTTT
CASSGRDRGLRLGDREAFF
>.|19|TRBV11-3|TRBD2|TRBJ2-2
TGTGCCAGCAGCTTACTTTTCGATCCGGCGGGAGGGAACACCGGGGAGCTGTTTTTT
CASSLLFDPAGGNTGELFF
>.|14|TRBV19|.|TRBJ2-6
TGTGCCAGTAGTAGATCTGGCGGGGCCAACGTCCTGACTTTC
CASSRSGGANVLTF
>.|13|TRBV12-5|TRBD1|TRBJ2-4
TGTGCTAGTGGCGACAGGGGAGGAAACATTCAGTACTTC
CASGDRGGNIQYF
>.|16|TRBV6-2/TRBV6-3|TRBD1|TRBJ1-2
TGTGCCAGCAGTGACCAATACAGGGGAGCTAACTATGGCTACACCTTC
CASSDQYRGANYGYTF
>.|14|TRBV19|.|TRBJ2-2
TGTGCCAGTAGTTCCCATGAGCTCACCGGGGAGCTGTTTTTT
CASSSHELTGELFF
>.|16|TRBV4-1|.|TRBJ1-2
TGCGCCAGCAGCCAGGCGGGGGAAGCTTCTAACTATGGCTACACCTTC
CASSQAGEASNYGYTF
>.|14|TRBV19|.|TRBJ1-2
TGTGCCAGTAGTAGCCCTAGACCGTCTTCTGGCTACACCTTC
CASSSPRPSSGYTF
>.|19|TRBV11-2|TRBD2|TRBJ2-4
TGTGCCAGCAGCCCAATAGCGGGAGGCCGATTACTAGCCAAAAACATTCAGTACTTC
CASSPIAGGRLLAKNIQYF
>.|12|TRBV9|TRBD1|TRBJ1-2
TGTGCCAGCAGAGGACAGGACTATGGCTACACCTTC
CASRGQDYGYTF
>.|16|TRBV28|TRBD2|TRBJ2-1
TGTGCCAGCAGCGAAATTCGGGGGGACTCCTACAATGAGCAGTTCTTC
CASSEIRGDSYNEQFF
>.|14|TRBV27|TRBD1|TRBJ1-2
TGTGCCAGCAGCTATCAGGGACAGGACTATGGCTACACCTTC
CASSYQGQDYGYTF
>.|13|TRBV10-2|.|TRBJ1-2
TGCGCCAGCGGCCCGGCAGGTATGGAAGGCTACACCTTC
CASGPAGMEGYTF
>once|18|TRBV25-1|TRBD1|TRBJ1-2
TGTGCCAGCAGTGAAACACCACCTCCGCTACAGGGGGAAGGTGGCTACACCTTC
CASSETPPPLQGEGGYTF
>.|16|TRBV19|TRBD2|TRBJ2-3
TGTGCCAGTAGAGACCTACTAGCGGGAAGCACAGATACGCAGTATTTT
CASRDLLAGSTDTQYF
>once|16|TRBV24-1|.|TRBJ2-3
TGTGCCACCAGTCCTAGAACTAGAGGTCCGACAGATACGCAGTATTTT
CATSPRTRGPTDTQYF
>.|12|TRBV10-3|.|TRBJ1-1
TGTGCCAGCGGGGGATTGAACACTGAAGCTTTCTTT
CASGGLNTEAFF
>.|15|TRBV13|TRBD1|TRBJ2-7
TGTGCCAGCAGCTTAGGGGACAGGTGGACCTACGAGCAGTACTTC
CASSLGDRWTYEQYF
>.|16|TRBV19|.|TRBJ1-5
TGTGCCAGTAGTATTACCAGAACGGGGAGCAATCAGCCCCAGCATTTT
CASSITRTGSNQPQHF
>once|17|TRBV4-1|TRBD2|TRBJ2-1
TGCGCCAGCAGCCAAGATTCGAGCGGGGGATCCTACAATGAGCAGTTCTTC
CASSQDSSGGSYNEQFF
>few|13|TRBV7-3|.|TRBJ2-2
TGTGCCAGCAGCTTAAAGGGGGCCGGGGAGCTGTTTTTT
CASSLKGAGELFF
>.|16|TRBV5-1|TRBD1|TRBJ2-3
TGCGCCAGCAGCTTGGCGCCGACAGGGCCCACAGATACGCAGTATTTT
CASSLAPTGPTDTQYF
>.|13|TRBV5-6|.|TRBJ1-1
TGTGCCAGCAGCTTGGATTGGGGGGATGAAGCTTTCTTT
CASSLDWGDEAFF
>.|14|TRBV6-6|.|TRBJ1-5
TGTGCCAGCAGTCCGGGAGGGGAGGATCAGCCCCAGCATTTT
CASSPGGEDQPQHF
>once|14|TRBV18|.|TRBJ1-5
TGTGCCAGCTCGCACGAGGGGGTGGATCAGCCCCAGCATTTT
CASSHEGVDQPQHF
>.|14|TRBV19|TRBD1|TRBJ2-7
TGTGCCAGTAGTACACAGGGGGAATCCTACGAGCAGTACTTC
CASSTQGESYEQYF
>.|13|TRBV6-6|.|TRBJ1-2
TGTGCCAGCAGTAACGGGGGTTTCAATGGCTACACCTTC
CASSNGGFNGYTF
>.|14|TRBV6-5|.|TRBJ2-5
TGTGCCAGCAGAGATACAGCCTTTGGAGAGACCCAGTACTTC
CASRDTAFGETQYF
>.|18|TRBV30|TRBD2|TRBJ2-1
TGTGCCTGGAGCGGAACCTACTTACTAGCGGGAGTAAAGGGTGAGCAGTTCTTC
CAWSGTYLLAGVKGEQFF
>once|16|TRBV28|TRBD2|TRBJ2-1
TGTGCCAGCAGTCCCCAGCGGGAGAGTTTTAATCTTGAGCAGTTCTTC
CASSPQRESFNLEQFF
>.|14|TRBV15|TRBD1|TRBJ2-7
TGTGCCACCAGCAAACGGGACAGGGCGGGCGAGCAGTACTTC
CATSKRDRAGEQYF
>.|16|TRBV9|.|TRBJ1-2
TGTGCCAGCAGCGTATTACCGGGACAAGACTCCTATGGCTACACCTTC
CASSVLPGQDSYGYTF
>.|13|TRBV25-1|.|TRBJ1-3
TGTGCCAGCAGTGTTAGCTCTGGAAACACCATATATTTT
CASSVSSGNTIYF
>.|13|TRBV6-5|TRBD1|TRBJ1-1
TGTGCCAGCAGCTGGACAGGGAGCACTGAAGCTTTCTTT
CASSWTGSTEAFF
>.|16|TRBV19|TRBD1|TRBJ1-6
TGTGCCAGTAGTTTACCGGGACAGGGGGATAATTCACCCCTCCACTTT
CASSLPGQGDNSPLHF
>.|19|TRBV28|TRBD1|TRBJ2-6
TGTGCCAGCAGAAAAGGGCGGACAGGGTGGCCCTCTGGGGCCAACGTCCTGACTTTC
CASRKGRTGWPSGANVLTF